This T cell receptor (beta chain) was retrieved from a study of T cell repertoires in cytomegalovirus infection. Study-level background: It can be stated that public TCR beta signatures indicated CMV infection as well as a matching HLA type. Study-level results: The response measured ex vivo was dominated by TCR beta clonotypes (HLA-C-restricted and CMV-specific).

TCRdb redid the calling of the reads with MiXCR, one entry per CDR3 protein. The sample comprises approximately 500,000 distinct CDR3 sequences, more than 15% of which are singletons, and about 24% rests with the top ten. Comment on this clonotype: Antigen unknown.

Germline V gene data show CDR1 as LGHDT and CDR2 as YNNKEL (reference sequence). V was pared by 3 bases and J by 6 bases, with 9 bases of the junction left unmatched. This CDR3 is built from 16 residues. The rearrangement joins TRBV3-1 to TRBJ1-4; TRBD1 matches at 8 bases. This clonotype was sampled from a human donor in good health (CMV status not recorded). Some clones in this sample may be carry-over from other donors' samples. Sequences were obtained from CD8+ T cells from PBMCs. In DNA, the CDR3 is TGTGCCAGCAGCCAGAGCCAGACAGGGGTGGATGAAAAACTGTTTTTT. This sequence encodes CASSQSQTGVDEKLFF.